This T cell receptor (beta chain) was recorded in a study of blood T cell repertoires in COVID-19. This clone was detected ten times or more. Per germline, CDR1 LNHDA and CDR2 SQIVND (reference sequence). The CDR3 spans 16 residues. Between the trimmed V and J ends, which lost 3 bases and 0 bases, there was a span of 11 bases. Per the original data handling: Reference gene primers were amplified, and this amplification served to estimate nucleated cell counts. TCRdb keeps only in-frame clones here, not all; method: immunoSEQ multiplex PCR. The V and J calls and clone size come from that table; D and trimming were worked out from the DNA. The table lists 65,000 to 90,000 clones, over 80% of them singletons, with 2.5% in the top ten.

V and J are TRBV19 and TRBJ2-2; D not resolved. Sequenced sample: peripheral blood. This receptor was obtained from a man older than 75 with active or convalescent COVID-19. The CDR3 sequence is CASSMYSTANTGELFF. CDR3 DNA: TGTGCCAGTAGTATGTACTCAACCGCGAACACCGGGGAGCTGTTTTTT.